The 14 T cell receptor beta chains in this list originate from one sample, sequenced in a study of T-cell reconstitution after alpha-beta-depleted transplantation in children. The library targeted TCRbeta and was prepared with unique molecular identifiers. TCRdb re-called the PCR reads through MiXCR, storing one row per CDR3 protein. The sample includes about 480,000 distinct CDR3 sequences, around 12% of them seen just once. The material sequenced was PBMCs from the stem cell graft donor, taken from the stem cell graft. Receptors were obtained from a human donor who donated a stem cell graft to a child with combined immunodeficiency.

This clonotype was found a few times. The chain employs TRBV6-7 and TRBJ2-3; TRBD2 matches 12 bases. TRBV6-7 is known as an ORF, though its function is uncertain. J gave up 7 bases and V 4 bases, and 18 bases lay outside the gene matches. The CDR3 has 19 residues. CDR3 region: CASSFASSGGGSQPHTQYF. The CDR3 DNA is TGTGCCAGCAGTTTCGCTTCTAGCGGGGGGGGTTCGCAACCTCATACGCAGTATTTT.

There are many counts of this clonotype. This chain links TRBV6-5 with TRBJ2-7, with D maybe TRBD1 (7 bases). Trimming removed 0 bases at V and 4 bases at J, with 13 bases between. This CDR3 region has 15 residues. Germline CDR1 MNHEY, CDR2 SVGAGI. In nucleotides, the CDR3 is TGTGCCAGCAGTTACTCAAGGGGGCGGGGATACGAGCAGTACTTC. Translating gives CASSYSRGRGYEQYF.

This clonotype was detected once. The chain joins TRBV9 to TRBJ2-4; TRBD1 matches at 7 bases. The CDR3 spans 12 residues. Trimming cost V 4 bases and J 8 bases; bases outside gene matches: 3. Germline loops: CDR1 SGDLS, CDR2 YYNGEE. CDR3 region: CASSYRGDIQYF. The DNA for the CDR3 is TGTGCCAGCAGCTACAGGGGCGACATTCAGTACTTC.

This chain connects TRBV6-5 to TRBJ1-5; TRBD1 matches at 7 bases. CDR3 length equals 16 residues. CDR1 and CDR2 (germline): MNHEY, SVGAGI. Trimming at V came to 6 bases and at J to 5 bases, leaving 13 bases not matched to a gene. DNA of the CDR3: TGTGCCAGCAGCCTGAGTAGGGGGCGTGCAGATCAGCCCCAGCATTTT. Translation: CASSLSRGRADQPQHF.

Written as DNA, the CDR3 is TGTGCCAGCAGCTCCTGGGACAGGGAAGGTCAGCCCCAGCATTTT. Its protein is CASSSWDREGQPQHF. The chain couples TRBV5-6 to TRBJ1-5; 9 nucleotides match TRBD1. Looked up from germline, CDR1 is SGHDT and CDR2 is YYEEEE. The CDR3 loop spans 15 amino acids. J gave up 6 bases and V 3 bases, and 7 bases lay outside the gene matches.

This clonotype was seen ten or more times. The chain has TRBV12-3 or TRBV12-4 and TRBJ1-5, with 8 bases fitting TRBD1. Trimming removed 6 bases from V and 6 bases from J; junction bases left unmatched: 4. The CDR3 covers 13 residues. In DNA, the CDR3 is TGTGCCAGCAGCCTGGGACAGGCTCAGCCCCAGCATTTT. Translating gives CASSLGQAQPQHF.

This clonotype occurred many times. The DNA for the CDR3 is TGCAGCGTTGCCCGGACAGGGGGTTTTGGGTCGGATGAGCAGTTCTTC. This gives the protein CSVARTGGFGSDEQFF. This rearrangement joins TRBV29-1 to TRBJ2-1; TRBD1 matches at 10 bases. J lost 8 bases, V lost 4 bases, and 14 bases had no gene match. The CDR3 length is 16 residues. Germline V CDR1 and CDR2: SQVTM, ANQGSEA.

This clonotype was detected only a few times. V gene TRBV6-5 combines with J gene TRBJ1-2; possibly TRBD1 for D (5 bases). The V end lost 2 bases, the J end lost 8 bases, and 12 bases lay between the germline ends. Germline V gene lookup returns CDR1 MNHEY and CDR2 SVGAGI. The CDR3 contains 13 residues. CDR3 bases: TGTGCCAGCAGTTACGGGGACGCCTGGGGCTACACCTTC. Translating gives CASSYGDAWGYTF.

This rearrangement joins TRBV12-3 or TRBV12-4 to TRBJ2-7, with 10 bases fitting TRBD1. This CDR3 region has 15 residues. The junction had 6 bases not matched to a gene; V was cut back by 4 bases and J by 3 bases. The CDR3, as DNA: TGTGCCAGCAGTTCCCCGGGACAGGGGTACTACGAGCAGTACTTC. Translated, it gives CASSSPGQGYYEQYF.

This clonotype was counted a few times. The rearrangement uses TRBV11-2 and TRBJ2-7, with TRBD2 matching over 11 bases. The V gene's germline CDR1 is SGHAT and CDR2 FQNNGV. CDR3 length: 15 amino acids. Germline trimming cut 6 bases from V and 5 bases from J; bases unmatched to any gene: 9. CDR3: CASRSESSGRNEQYF. The CDR3 DNA follows: TGTGCCAGCAGGTCCGAGTCTAGCGGGAGGAACGAGCAGTACTTC.

This clonotype was seen many times. The chain uses TRBV12-3 or TRBV12-4 and TRBJ2-3, with 7 bases that match TRBD1. The CDR3 has 16 residues. With 5 bases clipped from V and 4 bases from J, the junction kept 12 bases outside the gene matches. In DNA, the CDR3 is TGTGCCAGCAGTCCACAGGGGCGCGTTGGCCCAGATACGCAGTATTTT. Amino acids: CASSPQGRVGPDTQYF.

In its sample, this clonotype was seen a few times. CDR3 DNA: TGTGCCAGCAACTTACTAGCGGGTGAAGGCACCGGGGAGCTGTTTTTT. Its translation: CASNLLAGEGTGELFF. This chain joins TRBV6-5 and TRBJ2-2; 9 positions match TRBD2. The trim removed 7 bases at V and 4 bases at J, leaving 10 bases unmatched. The CDR3 has 16 residues. Germline CDR1 and CDR2: MNHEY and SVGAGI.

This clonotype was counted once. The V call is TRBV18, the J call TRBJ2-6; the match to TRBD2 covers 8 bases. This CDR3 region has 16 residues. Germline assignment: CDR1 KGHSH and CDR2 LQKENI. Germline trimming cut 1 base from V and 2 bases from J; bases unmatched to any gene: 1. This CDR3 reads CASSPLAGPGANVLTF. In nucleotides, the CDR3 is TGTGCCAGCTCACCACTAGCGGGGCCTGGGGCCAACGTCCTGACTTTC.

V gene TRBV6-2 or TRBV6-3 combines with J gene TRBJ2-7; 9 bases agree with TRBD1. Per germline, CDR1 MNHEY and CDR2 SVGEGT. The trim removed 7 bases at V and 4 bases at J, leaving 8 bases unmatched. The CDR3 sequence is 14 residues long. CDR3 nucleotide sequence: TGTGCCAGCATCTCTCCGGGACAGGGATACGAGCAGTACTTC. Amino acid sequence: CASISPGQGYEQYF.